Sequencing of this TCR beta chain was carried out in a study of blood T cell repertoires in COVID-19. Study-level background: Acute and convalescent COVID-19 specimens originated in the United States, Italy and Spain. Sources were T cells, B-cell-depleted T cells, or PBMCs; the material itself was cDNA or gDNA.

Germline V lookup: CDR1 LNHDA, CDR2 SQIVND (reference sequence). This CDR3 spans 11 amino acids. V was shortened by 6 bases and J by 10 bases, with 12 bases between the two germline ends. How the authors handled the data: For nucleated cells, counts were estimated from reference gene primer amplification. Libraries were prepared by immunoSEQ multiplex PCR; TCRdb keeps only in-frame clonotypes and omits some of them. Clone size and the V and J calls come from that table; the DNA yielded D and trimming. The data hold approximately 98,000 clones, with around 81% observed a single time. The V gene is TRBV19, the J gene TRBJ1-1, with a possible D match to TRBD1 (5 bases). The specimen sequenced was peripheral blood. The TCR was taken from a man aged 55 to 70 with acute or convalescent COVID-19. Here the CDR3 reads CASSSPGLAFF. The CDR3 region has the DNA TGTGCCAGTAGCTCCCCAGGGCTAGCTTTCTTT.